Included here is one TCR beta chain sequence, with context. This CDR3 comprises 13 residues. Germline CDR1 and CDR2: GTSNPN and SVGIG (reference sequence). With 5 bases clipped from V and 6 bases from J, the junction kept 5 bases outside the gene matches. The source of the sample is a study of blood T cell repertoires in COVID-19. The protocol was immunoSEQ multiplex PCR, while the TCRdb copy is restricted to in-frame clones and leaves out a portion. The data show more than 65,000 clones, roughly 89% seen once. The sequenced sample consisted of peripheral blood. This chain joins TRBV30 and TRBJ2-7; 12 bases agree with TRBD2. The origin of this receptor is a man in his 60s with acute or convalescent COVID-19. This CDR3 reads CAWALAGGLEQYF. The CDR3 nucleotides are TGTGCCTGGGCCCTAGCGGGGGGGCTCGAGCAGTACTTC.